The T cell receptor (beta chain) under discussion was sequenced for a study of blood T cell repertoires in COVID-19. The CDR3 contains 12 residues. V was trimmed by 0 bases and J by 5 bases, leaving 4 bases between them. The V gene's germline CDR1 is MNHNY and CDR2 SVGAGI (reference sequence). Sequencing used immunoSEQ multiplex PCR; TCRdb keeps in-frame clones, though not all of them. The top ten clones hold around 6.7% of a sample with about 72,000 clones, 91% of them seen once. This clonotype was obtained from a human donor in a cohort sampled during active COVID-19. V is TRBV6-6 and J is TRBJ1-1, with D unresolved. Sequencing input: peripheral blood. As DNA, the CDR3 is TGTGCCAGCAGTTACTCTCATACTGAAGCTTTCTTT. The encoded protein is CASSYSHTEAFF.